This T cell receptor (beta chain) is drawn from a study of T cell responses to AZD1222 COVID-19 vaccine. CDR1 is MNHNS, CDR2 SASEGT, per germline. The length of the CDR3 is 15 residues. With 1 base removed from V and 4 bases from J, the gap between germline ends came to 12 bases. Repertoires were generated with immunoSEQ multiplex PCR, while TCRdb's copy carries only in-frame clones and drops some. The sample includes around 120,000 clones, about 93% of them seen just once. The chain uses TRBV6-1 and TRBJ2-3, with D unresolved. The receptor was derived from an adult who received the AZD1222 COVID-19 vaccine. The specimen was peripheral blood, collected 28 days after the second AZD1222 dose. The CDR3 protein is CASSEVVLSADTQYF. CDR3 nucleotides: TGTGCCAGCAGTGAAGTAGTTTTGAGCGCAGATACGCAGTATTTT.